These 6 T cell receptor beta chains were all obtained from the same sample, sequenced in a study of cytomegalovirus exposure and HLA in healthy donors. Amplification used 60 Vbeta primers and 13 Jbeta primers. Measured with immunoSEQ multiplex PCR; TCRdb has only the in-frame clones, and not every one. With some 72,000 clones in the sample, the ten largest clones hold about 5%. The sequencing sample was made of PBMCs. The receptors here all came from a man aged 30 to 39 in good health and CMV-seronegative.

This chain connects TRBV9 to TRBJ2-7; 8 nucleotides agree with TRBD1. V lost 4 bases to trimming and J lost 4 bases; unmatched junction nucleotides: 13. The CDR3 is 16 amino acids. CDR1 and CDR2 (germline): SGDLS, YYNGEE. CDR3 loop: CASSPSVGQDSYEQYF. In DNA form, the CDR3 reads TGTGCCAGCAGCCCATCCGTGGGACAGGACTCTTACGAGCAGTACTTC.

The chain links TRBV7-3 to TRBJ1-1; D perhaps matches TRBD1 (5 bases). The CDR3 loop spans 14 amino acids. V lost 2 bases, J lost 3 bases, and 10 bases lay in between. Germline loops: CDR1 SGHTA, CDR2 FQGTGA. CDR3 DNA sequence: TGTGCCAGCAGCTTACAGTCGGGGGACACTGAAGCTTTCTTT. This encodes CASSLQSGDTEAFF.

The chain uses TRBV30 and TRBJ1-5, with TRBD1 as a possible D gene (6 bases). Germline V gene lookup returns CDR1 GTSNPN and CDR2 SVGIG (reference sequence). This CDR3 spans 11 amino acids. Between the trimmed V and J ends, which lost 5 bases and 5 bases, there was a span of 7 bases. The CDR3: CAWGTHQPQHF. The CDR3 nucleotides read TGTGCCTGGGGGACACATCAGCCCCAGCATTTT. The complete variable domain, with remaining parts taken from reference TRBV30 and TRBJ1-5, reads SQTIHQWPATLVQPVGSPLSLECTVEGTSNPNLYWYRQAAGRGLQLLFYSVGIGQISSEVPQNLSASRPQDRQFILSSKKLLLSDSGFYLCAWGTHQPQHFGDGTRLSIL.

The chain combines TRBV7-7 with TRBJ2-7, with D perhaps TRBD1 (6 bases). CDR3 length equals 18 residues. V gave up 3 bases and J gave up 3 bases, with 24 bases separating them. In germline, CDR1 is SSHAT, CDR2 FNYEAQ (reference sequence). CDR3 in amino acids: CASSFYKTGQGEYYEQYF. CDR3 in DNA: TGTGCCAGCAGCTTTTATAAGACAGGACAAGGGGAGTACTACGAGCAGTACTTC.

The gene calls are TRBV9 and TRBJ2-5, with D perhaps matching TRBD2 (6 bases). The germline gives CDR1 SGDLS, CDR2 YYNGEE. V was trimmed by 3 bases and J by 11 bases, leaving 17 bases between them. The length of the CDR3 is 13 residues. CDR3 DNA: TGTGCCAGCAGCGAGCAGGAGCGCGGGACTCAGTACTTC. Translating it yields CASSEQERGTQYF. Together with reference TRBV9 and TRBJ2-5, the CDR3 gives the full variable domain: DSGVTQTPKHLITATGQRVTLRCSPRSGDLSVYWYQQSLDQGLQFLIQYYNGEERAKGNILERFSAQQFPDLHSELNLSSLELGDSALYFCASSEQERGTQYFGPGTRLLVL.

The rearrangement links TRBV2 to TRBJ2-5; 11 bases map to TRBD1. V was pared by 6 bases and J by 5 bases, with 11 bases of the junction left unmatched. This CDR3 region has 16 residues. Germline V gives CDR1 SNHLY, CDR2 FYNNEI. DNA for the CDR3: TGTGCCAGCAGCGGCGGGACAGGGGGTGATGAGGAGACCCAGTACTTC. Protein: CASSGGTGGDEETQYF.